These T cell receptor beta chains were read from a single sample in a study of prognosis after radiotherapy for stage I lung cancer. From the multiplex PCR reads, TCRdb called clonotypes with MiXCR, one entry per CDR3 protein. The sample lists around 60,000 distinct CDR3 sequences, approximately 26% occurring once. This sample comprised PBMCs, obtained before or after stereotactic body radiation therapy (not recorded which). The origin of the receptors is a donor over 45 with non-small cell lung cancer. CDR3s include the opening cysteine and the closing phenylalanine or tryptophan. D genes are given only for firm matches. A row's size may be missing; if present it is once, few, many or a size class.

d_call	clone_size	v_call	j_call	cdr3_nt	cdr3_aa
TRBD1	many	TRBV12-3/TRBV12-4	TRBJ1-1	TGTGCCAGCAGTCAAAGACAGGGGAGAGCTTTCTTT	CASSQRQGRAFF
-	few	TRBV20-1	TRBJ1-1	TGCGGTGCTTCCACAGAGATGAACACTGAAGCTTTCTTT	CGASTEMNTEAFF
TRBD2	many	TRBV3-1	TRBJ2-1	TGTGCCAGCAGCCAGGGTAGCGGGGGGGCTCACTTCTTC	CASSQGSGGAHFF
-	-	TRBV6-2/TRBV6-3	TRBJ1-2	TGTGCCAGCAGTGACGAGGTGAGGACAGCCCACACGGATTGCTACACCTTC	CASSDEVRTAHTDCYTF
TRBD1	many	TRBV29-1	TRBJ2-3	TGCAGCGTTTCAGGACAGGGAGGTACGCAGTATTTT	CSVSGQGGTQYF
-	many	TRBV6-1	TRBJ1-5	TGTGCCAGCAGCGCGACAGGCAATCAGCCCCAGCATTTT	CASSATGNQPQHF
TRBD1	medium-sized	TRBV6-1	TRBJ1-6	TGTGCCACTCTCTTCGACAGGGGCAATTCACCCCTCCACTTT	CATLFDRGNSPLHF
TRBD2	large	TRBV24-1	TRBJ2-1	TGTGCCACCAGTGATGGTAGCGGGGAGTCCAATGAGCAGTTCTTC	CATSDGSGESNEQFF
TRBD2	many	TRBV28	TRBJ2-5	TGTGCCAGCAGTCCCGCTAGCGGGGGCGGAGAGACCCAGTACTTC	CASSPASGGGETQYF
-	-	TRBV5-6	TRBJ1-3	TGTGCCAGCAGCCCTGGAGGAAACACCATATATTTT	CASSPGGNTIYF
TRBD1	-	TRBV19	TRBJ1-5	TGTGCCAGTAGTCAACCCGAACAGGGGGAGGGGCAGCCCCAGCATTTT	CASSQPEQGEGQPQHF
-	many	TRBV30	TRBJ1-5	TGTGCCTGGAGTCGGGATAGCAATCAGCCCCAGCATTTT	CAWSRDSNQPQHF
TRBD1	-	TRBV6-5	TRBJ1-3	TGTGCCAGCAGTGACTCGACAGGGGGTACCTTCTCTGGAAACACCATATATTTT	CASSDSTGGTFSGNTIYF
-	many	TRBV20-1	TRBJ2-3	TGCAGTGCTAGAGATCCCCAGCGGGTCACAGATACGCAGTATTTT	CSARDPQRVTDTQYF
TRBD2	-	TRBV6-2/TRBV6-3	TRBJ2-1	TGTGCCGGCAGTTACGGTTCTAGCGGCGGCTACAATGAGAAGTTCTTC	CAGSYGSSGGYNEKFF
TRBD1	-	TRBV19	TRBJ1-6	TGTGCCAGCCGGAAGGGGTGTGACAGGGGTGATTCACCCCTCCACTTT	CASRKGCDRGDSPLHF
-	-	TRBV20-1	TRBJ2-7	TGCAGTGCTAGCCCACCCTGGACAGCTAACTACGAGCAGTACTTC	CSASPPWTANYEQYF
-	many	TRBV11-2	TRBJ1-3	TGTGCCAGCAGCCTAGGACAAAGAAACACCATATATTTT	CASSLGQRNTIYF
-	many	TRBV7-8	TRBJ2-4	TGTGCCAGCAGCCCCGGGGCCAAAAACATTCAGTACTTC	CASSPGAKNIQYF
-	many	TRBV20-1	TRBJ1-2	TGCAGTGCTAGAGTCCAGGGAGGCAACTATGGCTACACCTTC	CSARVQGGNYGYTF
-	many	TRBV11-2	TRBJ2-1	TGTGCCAGCACCCCCACGCGGGCACGCATCCCCTACAATGAGCAGTTCTTC	CASTPTRARIPYNEQFF
TRBD1	medium-sized	TRBV6-5	TRBJ1-6	TGTGCCAGCAGTTACTCGGGACAGAGGATAACCCTCCACTTT	CASSYSGQRITLHF
-	many	TRBV9	TRBJ2-5	TGTGCCAGCAGCTATTCCTATACCCCAGAGACCCAGTACTTC	CASSYSYTPETQYF
-	-	TRBV7-9	TRBJ2-1	TGTGCCAGCAGCCCACGGGAAAGGGGAAGTAATGAACAGTTCTTC	CASSPRERGSNEQFF
-	many	TRBV5-1	TRBJ2-3	TGCGCCAGCAGCTTGAGGGCAGGAGATACGCAGTATTTT	CASSLRAGDTQYF
TRBD1	many	TRBV20-1	TRBJ1-1	TGCAGTGCTAGGATGAACCGGGACAGGGGAGGAGCTTTCTTT	CSARMNRDRGGAFF
-	-	TRBV4-3	TRBJ2-3	TGCGCCAGCAGCCAAGTTGAGGGGGGCACAGATACGCAGTATTTT	CASSQVEGGTDTQYF
TRBD1	-	TRBV6-1	TRBJ1-3	TGTGCCAGCAGAACGGGACAGGGAAACACCATATATTTT	CASRTGQGNTIYF
-	many	TRBV9	TRBJ1-1	TGTGCCAGCAGCGTTGGGGCGTTAAGTACTGAAGCTTTCTTT	CASSVGALSTEAFF
TRBD2	-	TRBV11-2	TRBJ2-5	TGTGCCAGCAGCCCCGGGACTAGCAGACCGCAAGAGACCCAGTACTTC	CASSPGTSRPQETQYF
-	many	TRBV7-9	TRBJ2-1	TGTGCCTCGGGGGAAAGGGCGAATGAGCAGTTCTTC	CASGERANEQFF
-	-	TRBV6-1	TRBJ2-1	TGTGCCAGCTCGAGAAAGGGGAGGAATGAGCGGTTCTTC	CASSRKGRNERFF
-	many	TRBV5-5	TRBJ2-1	TGTGCCAGCAGTCCTCAGGTACTCCCCTACAATGAGCAGTTCTTC	CASSPQVLPYNEQFF
-	many	TRBV6-1	TRBJ1-1	TGTGCCGGCAGTGAAAGGTGGGGGCAAGAAGACACTGAAGCTTTCTTT	CAGSERWGQEDTEAFF
TRBD2	many	TRBV19	TRBJ2-1	TGTGCCAGTAGTACCCCGAGCGGGGGGTCCCACTCCTACAATGAGCAGTTCTTC	CASSTPSGGSHSYNEQFF
-	many	TRBV6-1	TRBJ1-3	TGTGCCAGCAGGGTCCAGAGCTCTGGAAACACCATATATTTT	CASRVQSSGNTIYF
TRBD1	many	TRBV19	TRBJ1-5	TGTGCCAGTAGCTCACGGACAGGGGTTGACAATCAGCCCCAGCATTTT	CASSSRTGVDNQPQHF
TRBD1	many	TRBV20-1	TRBJ1-5	TGCAGTGCTAGAGGACAGGGAAATCAGCCCCAGCATTTT	CSARGQGNQPQHF
-	-	TRBV7-3	TRBJ1-1	TGTGCCAGCAGCTTAAACCACCCGATGGGGGGAGTGGCCTTGAACACTGAAGCTTTCTTT	CASSLNHPMGGVALNTEAFF
TRBD2	-	TRBV20-1	TRBJ2-5	TGCAGTTCCACCCCGGGACTAGCGGAAGATACCCAGTACTTC	CSSTPGLAEDTQYF
-	many	TRBV20-1	TRBJ2-1	TGCAGTGCTTTTATCGATGAGCAGTTCTTC	CSAFIDEQFF
-	many	TRBV20-1	TRBJ2-1	TGCAGTGCTAGAGATCCGGGGGTGAGCTCCTACAATGAGCAGTTCTTC	CSARDPGVSSYNEQFF